Each of the 25 T cell receptor beta chains below was sequenced from the same sample in a study of CD8+CD57+ T cells in acquired aplastic anemia. Patients included in sequencing had previously demonstrated CD8+CD57+ cell expansion by flow cytometry. Genomic DNA, the template, was used for profiling of the TCR beta VDJ and CDR3. TCRdb ran MiXCR on the reads and lists one entry per CDR3 protein. This table has about 160,000 distinct CDR3 sequences, around 43% appearing once. The material sequenced was sorted CD4+, CD8+, or CD8+CD57+ T cells (not recorded which) from PBMCs. The source is a human donor with aplastic anemia.

This clonotype was seen repeatedly, ten times or more. The V and J genes are TRBV3-1 and TRBJ2-3, with 8 bases identical to TRBD2. Germline CDR1 reads LGHDT; CDR2 reads YNNKEL (reference sequence). Trimming took 6 bases from V and 6 from J; bases not matched to a gene: 11. The CDR3 has 15 residues. Here the CDR3 DNA reads TGTGCCAGCAGGGACGGGACTAGTTTAGCGGATACGCAGTATTTT. It yields the protein CASRDGTSLADTQYF.

The rearrangement links TRBV15 to TRBJ1-2; 10 bases fit TRBD1. The V gene's germline CDR1 is LNHNV and CDR2 YYDKDF (reference sequence). This CDR3 spans 13 amino acids. V trimming: 4 bases; J trimming: 6 bases; junction bases outside the gene matches: 2. CDR3 in amino acids: CATSTGQGNGYTF. The DNA of the CDR3 is TGTGCCACCAGCACGGGACAGGGGAATGGCTACACCTTC. The complete variable domain, with remaining parts taken from reference TRBV15 and TRBJ1-2, reads DAMVIQNPRYQVTQFGKPVTLSCSQTLNHNVMYWYQQKSSQAPKLLFHYYDKDFNNEADTPDNFQSRRPNTSFCFLDIRSPGLGDTAMYLCATSTGQGNGYTFGSGTRLTVV.

In this sample, this clonotype turned up a few times. The chain combines TRBV20-1 with TRBJ2-3; TRBD2 agrees at 10 bases. The V segment lost 0 bases and the J segment 2 bases; nucleotides outside the gene matches: 2. Germline V gene data show CDR1 as DFQATT and CDR2 as SNEGSKA (reference sequence). This CDR3 is 15 amino acids long. Here the CDR3 reads CSARETSGATDTQYF. The CDR3 DNA is TGCAGTGCTAGAGAAACTAGCGGGGCCACAGATACGCAGTATTTT.

The chain combines TRBV10-3 with TRBJ2-6, with D tentatively TRBD1 (5 bases). Trimming took 2 bases from V and 0 from J, leaving 17 bases between them. This CDR3 comprises 19 residues. Looked up from germline, CDR1 is ENHRY and CDR2 is SYGVKD. The CDR3 coding sequence is TGTGCCATCAGTGAGCCGTCGCAGGGAAAGGTCTCTGGGGCCAACGTCCTGACTTTC. This encodes CAISEPSQGKVSGANVLTF.

About this clonotype itself: Being one base from a much bigger clone, this may be a read error. Written as DNA, the CDR3 is TGTGCCAGCAGAGCGACGGGGACCAGCTATGGCTACACCTTC. It encodes CASRATGTSYGYTF. The chain combines TRBV6-1 with TRBJ1-2, with D possibly TRBD1 on 5 matching bases. The germline CDR1 and CDR2 sequences are MNHNS and SASEGT. With 6 bases removed from V and 4 bases from J, the gap between germline ends came to 15 bases. The CDR3 has 14 amino acids.

This clonotype showed up many times. The V gene is TRBV7-3, the J gene TRBJ2-6; a possible D gene is TRBD2 (5 bases). This CDR3 spans 15 amino acids. The ends were cut back, 4 bases at V and 1 base at J, with 8 bases in the middle. The germline gives CDR1 SGHTA, CDR2 FQGTGA. CDR3 in amino acids: CASSSLASGANVLTF. In nucleotides, the CDR3 is TGTGCCAGCAGCTCCCTAGCATCTGGGGCCAACGTCCTGACTTTC.

This clonotype was counted at least ten times. The V and J genes are TRBV5-4 and TRBJ2-5, with 7 positions matching TRBD2. CDR1 SGHNT and CDR2 YYREEE come from the germline V gene (reference sequence). After removal of 4 bases from V and 4 bases from J, the junction contained 10 bases not matched to a gene. The CDR3 is 15 amino acids. The CDR3: CASSETSSPAETQYF. The CDR3 DNA follows: TGTGCCAGCAGCGAGACTAGCAGCCCCGCAGAGACCCAGTACTTC.

Note on this clonotype: The germline gene is not matched at one end of the junction; a read error may be the cause. The chain is built from TRBV7-9 and TRBJ1-4; D remains ambiguous. CDR1 and CDR2 (germline): SEHNR, FQNEAQ (reference sequence). This CDR3 region has 12 residues. The CDR3 loop reads CASSYGPEKLFF. The CDR3 DNA follows: TGCGCCAGCAGCTACGGGCCCGAAAAACTGTTTTTT.

The gene calls are TRBV7-8 and TRBJ2-5; 11 nucleotides match TRBD2. The junction had 11 bases not matched to a gene; V was cut back by 6 bases and J by 5 bases. Looked up from germline, CDR1 is SGHVS and CDR2 is FQNEAQ. This CDR3 region has 16 residues. CDR3 in DNA: TGTGCCAGCAGTCGATCCACTAGCGGGGGTGGGGAGACCCAGTACTTC. It encodes CASSRSTSGGGETQYF.

The gene calls are TRBV7-2 and TRBJ1-1; tentatively, D is TRBD1 (5 bases). Trimming left V 4 bases short and J 4 bases short, with 19 bases between. The CDR3 sequence is 16 residues long. The germline V gene has CDR1 SGHTA and CDR2 FQGNSA. CDR3 DNA sequence: TGTGCCAGCAGCTCTCCCAGGACGGGGGGAAGCACTGAAGCTTTCTTT. Protein sequence: CASSSPRTGGSTEAFF.

The chain is built from TRBV29-1 and TRBJ1-1; the match to TRBD1 covers 11 bases. Germline CDR1 and CDR2: SQVTM and ANQGSEA. V lost 7 bases, J lost 2 bases, and 3 bases stayed unmatched. The CDR3 is 13 amino acids. The CDR3 loop reads CSGGQGENTEAFF. CDR3 DNA sequence: TGCAGCGGGGGACAGGGGGAAAACACTGAAGCTTTCTTT.

The chain combines TRBV7-9 with TRBJ2-7; D gene unclear. The CDR3 is 12 amino acids. V was pared by 1 base and J by 6 bases, with 7 bases between. CDR1 SEHNR and CDR2 FQNEAQ come from the germline V gene (reference sequence). DNA of the CDR3: TGTGCCAGCAGCTTAGAAGGAAGCGAGCAGTACTTC. Translated: CASSLEGSEQYF.

This clonotype was counted many times. The V and J genes are TRBV20-1 and TRBJ1-1; 9 bases line up with TRBD1. The CDR3 has 15 amino acids. J gave up 4 bases and V 6 bases, and 12 bases lay outside the gene matches. Germline CDR1 is DFQATT and CDR2 is SNEGSKA (reference sequence). The CDR3 spells CSAQGSGTGRTEAFF. DNA of the CDR3: TGCAGTGCCCAAGGTTCCGGGACAGGGCGCACTGAAGCTTTCTTT.

This clonotype came up many times. The rearrangement links TRBV11-1 to TRBJ1-2; the match to TRBD1 covers 10 bases. Germline lookup yields CDR1 SGHAT and CDR2 FQDESV (reference sequence). The length of the CDR3 is 15 residues. Trimming at V came to 5 bases and at J to 3 bases, leaving 6 bases not matched to a gene. The CDR3 is CASSHRTGGDYGYTF. The DNA for the CDR3 is TGTGCCAGCAGCCACAGGACAGGGGGGGACTATGGCTACACCTTC. The variable domain in full, with the rest retrieved from reference TRBV11-1 and TRBJ1-2, is EAEVAQSPRYKITEKSQAVAFWCDPISGHATLYWYRQILGQGPELLVQFQDESVVDDSQLPKDRFSAERLKGVDSTLKIQPAELGDSAMYLCASSHRTGGDYGYTFGSGTRLTVV.

The chain links TRBV20-1 to TRBJ1-5; D ambiguous. Trimming took 3 bases from V and 6 from J, leaving 9 bases between them. CDR1 is DFQATT, CDR2 SNEGSKA, per germline (reference sequence). This CDR3 region has 12 residues. The CDR3 region is CSASQSPQPQHF. The CDR3 DNA reads as TGCAGTGCTAGCCAGAGCCCTCAGCCCCAGCATTTT.

The chain links TRBV7-2 to TRBJ2-7, with 7 bases lining up with TRBD1. With V trimmed by 5 bases and J by 7 bases, 11 bases remained unmatched. The CDR3 length is 14 residues. From germline, CDR1 is SGHTA and CDR2 FQGNSA. CDR3 bases: TGTGCCAGCAGCCCGGGTTCGACAGGGCGGGAGCAGTACTTC. Amino acids: CASSPGSTGREQYF.

This clonotype was observed a few times. This chain uses TRBV11-1 with TRBJ2-5, with 7 bases matching TRBD2. Trimming removed 4 bases from V and 3 bases from J; junction bases left unmatched: 17. This CDR3 is 18 amino acids long. Per the germline V gene, CDR1 is SGHAT and CDR2 is FQDESV (reference sequence). This CDR3 reads CASSYLVPSGHGEETQYF. The CDR3, as DNA: TGTGCCAGCAGCTATTTAGTCCCTAGCGGACATGGAGAAGAGACCCAGTACTTC.

About this clonotype: The junction departs from the called germline gene at one end, perhaps through a read error. The V call is TRBV6-5, the J call TRBJ1-1; D is perhaps TRBD1 (6 bases). The germline CDR1 and CDR2 sequences are MNHEY and SVGAGI. CDR3 length equals 15 residues. In DNA form, the CDR3 reads TGTGCCAGCAGTTTGTACCACACAGGGAACACTGGAGCTTTCTTT. Translated: CASSLYHTGNTGAFF.

The chain couples TRBV20-1 to TRBJ2-1, with 10 bases that match TRBD2. V dropped 1 base and J dropped 10; count of bases not matched to a gene: 13. The CDR3 is made up of 16 amino acids. CDR1 and CDR2 (germline): DFQATT, SNEGSKA (reference sequence). This CDR3 is CSARASLAGVVLEQFF. The CDR3 DNA is TGCAGTGCTAGAGCCTCTCTAGCGGGAGTCGTCCTGGAGCAGTTCTTC.

This clonotype was observed at least ten times. The gene calls are TRBV29-1 and TRBJ2-1; 8 nucleotides line up with TRBD1. V lost 5 bases, J lost 4 bases, and 7 bases stayed unmatched. This CDR3 contains 14 residues. CDR1 is SQVTM, CDR2 ANQGSEA, per germline. In DNA, the CDR3 is TGCAGCGTTCTAGGGACAGGAGCTTACAATGAGCAGTTCTTC. This gives the protein CSVLGTGAYNEQFF.

This clonotype was detected ten times or more. The chain combines TRBV7-2 with TRBJ2-5, with 12 bases lining up with TRBD2. Germline trimming cut 3 bases from V and 5 bases from J; bases unmatched to any gene: 4. The V gene's germline CDR1 is SGHTA and CDR2 FQGNSA. The CDR3 covers 15 residues. The CDR3 spells CASSFPSGGAETQYF. The CDR3 DNA follows: TGTGCCAGCAGCTTTCCTAGCGGGGGGGCGGAGACCCAGTACTTC.

This clonotype appeared a few times. The chain is built from TRBV24-1 and TRBJ1-5; unclear D gene. Per the germline V gene, CDR1 is KGHDR and CDR2 is SFDVKD. Trimming left V 0 bases short and J 2 bases short, with 13 bases between. The CDR3 runs 17 residues. The CDR3 loop reads CATSDLQVSPGNQPQHF. The CDR3 DNA reads TGTGCCACCAGTGATTTGCAAGTGTCCCCCGGCAATCAGCCCCAGCATTTT.

The chain couples TRBV7-2 to TRBJ2-5; D may correspond to TRBD1 or TRBD2 (5 bases each). Trimming removed 3 bases from V and 4 bases from J, with 9 bases in between. The CDR3 is 13 amino acids. CDR1 is SGHTA and CDR2 is FQGNSA in the germline V gene. The CDR3 bases are TGTGCCAGCAGCTTGGGGGTGGCAGAGACCCAGTACTTC. Protein sequence: CASSLGVAETQYF.

Details on this clonotype: A much more abundant neighbour one base away suggests this may be a read error. This CDR3 fails to terminate in the conserved phenylalanine or tryptophan, so it likely reflects a read error. This chain joins TRBV28 and TRBJ1-2; D remains unclear. The germline V gene has CDR1 MDHEN and CDR2 SYDVKM. V lost 1 base, J lost 6 bases, and 9 bases lay in between. The CDR3 loop spans 13 amino acids. The CDR3: CASSLLTDDGYTL. CDR3 nucleotide sequence: TGTGCCAGCAGTTTATTAACGGACGATGGCTACACCCTC.

The J gene is TRBJ2-5, the V gene TRBV24-1, with 7 bases aligning to TRBD2. The CDR3 length is 16 residues. From germline, CDR1 is KGHDR and CDR2 SFDVKD. The V segment lost 1 base and the J segment 3 bases; nucleotides outside the gene matches: 7. The DNA of the CDR3 is TGTGCCACCAGTGATTTAGGGGAGGGAATCAAAGAGACCCAGTACTTC. This codes for CATSDLGEGIKETQYF.